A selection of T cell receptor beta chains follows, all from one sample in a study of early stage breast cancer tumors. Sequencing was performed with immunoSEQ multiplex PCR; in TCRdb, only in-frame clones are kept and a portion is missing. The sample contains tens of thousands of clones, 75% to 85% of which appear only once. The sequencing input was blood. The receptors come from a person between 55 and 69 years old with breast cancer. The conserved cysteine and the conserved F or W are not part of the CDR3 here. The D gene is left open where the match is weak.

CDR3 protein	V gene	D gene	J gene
ASSSGDSSYYGYT	TRBV5-6	NA	TRBJ1-2
ASSQEGSGRAYTGELF	TRBV4-2	TRBD2	TRBJ2-2
ASSLPELGFGELF	TRBV5-1	NA	TRBJ2-2
ASSEGAGVTDTQY	TRBV5-1	TRBD1	TRBJ2-3
ASSFTNRLAGSTDTQY	TRBV11-2	TRBD2	TRBJ2-3
ASSVGPGGSEAF	TRBV9	NA	TRBJ1-1
ASSQDLGRHEKLF	TRBV4-3	NA	TRBJ1-4
ASYTSPTDTQY	TRBV5-1	NA	TRBJ2-3
ASSPRQGARGNTIY	TRBV11-2	TRBD1	TRBJ1-3
ASRRPQDPPVYGYT	TRBV28	NA	TRBJ1-2
SVGDREWGELF	TRBV29-1	TRBD1	TRBJ2-2
ASSEPPSGGGGNTIY	TRBV25-1	NA	TRBJ1-3
ASSLLAGAKNIQY	TRBV5-1	TRBD2	TRBJ2-4
ASSFVLASYEQY	TRBV5-6	NA	TRBJ2-7
AWRLRRTSGRALSNEQF	TRBV30	TRBD2	TRBJ2-1
ASSPHYNEQF	TRBV9	NA	TRBJ2-1
ASSKDRPNTEAF	TRBV7-2	TRBD1	TRBJ1-1
ASSEGSLSGANVLT	TRBV6-4	NA	TRBJ2-6
ASSPLSETQY	TRBV18	NA	TRBJ2-5
ASSESATSGSAEQF	TRBV10-2	TRBD2	TRBJ2-1
ASSPQEETEAF	TRBV7-6	NA	TRBJ1-1
ASSSERGLGYT	TRBV7-3	NA	TRBJ1-2
SVSILAGTPNEQF	TRBV29-1	TRBD2	TRBJ2-1
ATSRTGGRMNTEAF	TRBV15	TRBD1	TRBJ1-1
ASSQGTGGQPQH	TRBV4-1	TRBD1	TRBJ1-5
ASSFAAGTGGGDGYT	TRBV11-2	TRBD1	TRBJ1-2
ASSQDLPGQLYRNTEAF	TRBV4-3	TRBD1	TRBJ1-1
ASSRPTSGTYEQY	TRBV13	TRBD2	TRBJ2-7
ASSQMTEAF	TRBV5-8	NA	TRBJ1-1
ASSSEGAAQY	TRBV5-1	NA	TRBJ2-5